The 14 T cell receptor beta chains reported below all come from one sample, sequenced in a study of T cell changes during pregnancy in multiple sclerosis. This table comes from immunoSEQ multiplex PCR, and its TCRdb copy is limited to in-frame clones, with some not included. The sample lists about 130,000 clones; around 95% were seen once. The source material was peripheral blood, sampled after pregnancy. The origin of the receptors is a female donor with multiple sclerosis, enrolled in a pregnancy study.

The rearrangement links TRBV2 to TRBJ2-7; 12 nucleotides line up with TRBD2. This CDR3 region has 18 residues. Germline trimming cut 8 bases from V and 5 bases from J; bases unmatched to any gene: 19. Germline lookup yields CDR1 SNHLY and CDR2 FYNNEI. The CDR3 DNA sequence: TGTGCCAGCCGAATTACATCACTAGCGGGAGGCCTTGGGAACGAGCAGTACTTC. It translates to CASRITSLAGGLGNEQYF.

CDR3 sequence: CASSENRGLEQYF. Here the CDR3 DNA reads TGTGCCAGCAGTGAAAACAGGGGGCTTGAGCAGTACTTC. The V and J genes are TRBV2 and TRBJ2-7; 9 nucleotides align to TRBD1. The CDR3 covers 13 residues. J was trimmed by 7 bases and V by 2 bases; bases with no gene match: 3. The germline gives CDR1 SNHLY, CDR2 FYNNEI.

The chain employs TRBV19 and TRBJ2-5; 8 nucleotides line up with TRBD1. Trimming took 5 bases from V and 4 from J; bases not matched to a gene: 3. The CDR3 has 13 residues. Germline V gene lookup returns CDR1 LNHDA and CDR2 SQIVND (reference sequence). CDR3 amino acids: CASSSGGGETQYF. The DNA for the CDR3 is TGTGCCAGTAGTTCAGGGGGCGGAGAGACCCAGTACTTC.

The V and J genes are TRBV4-3 and TRBJ2-5; 8 bases map to TRBD2. This CDR3 contains 15 residues. The junction had 5 bases not matched to a gene; V was cut back by 1 base and J by 4 bases. Germline V CDR1 and CDR2: LGHNA, YSLEER. This chain's CDR3 is CASSQGGRYLETQYF. The CDR3 DNA follows: TGCGCCAGCAGCCAAGGCGGGAGGTATCTAGAGACCCAGTACTTC.

The chain employs TRBV5-8 and TRBJ2-4; D ambiguous. Trimming removed 5 bases at V and 1 base at J, with 16 bases between. This CDR3 is built from 16 residues. Germline assignment: CDR1 SGHTS and CDR2 YDEGEE. The chain's CDR3 is CASSLPGPGAKNIQYF. The CDR3 DNA sequence: TGTGCCAGCAGTTTGCCCGGCCCCGGGGCCAAAAACATTCAGTACTTC.

The V call is TRBV6-1, the J call TRBJ1-2, with a weak D call TRBD1 (5 bases). The CDR3 length is 14 residues. Per the germline V gene, CDR1 is MNHNS and CDR2 is SASEGT. Trimming took 4 bases from V and 2 from J, leaving 11 bases between them. The CDR3 DNA follows: TGTGCCAGCAGTGCCGGTGGGGGGAACTATGGCTACACCTTC. This translates into CASSAGGGNYGYTF.

The V gene is TRBV28, the J gene TRBJ2-1, with D possibly being TRBD1 (6 bases). V lost 4 bases to trimming and J lost 8 bases, with 21 bases between them. The CDR3 extends over 16 amino acids. Germline CDR1 reads MDHEN; CDR2 reads SYDVKM. The CDR3 sequence is CASSSPRQAAVHEQFF. In DNA, the CDR3 is TGTGCCAGCAGTTCGCCGAGACAGGCGGCAGTCCATGAGCAGTTCTTC.

This CDR3 is CASSPFVQVFEDYGYTF. The CDR3 nucleotides are TGTGCCAGCAGCCCTTTCGTACAGGTGTTTGAGGACTATGGCTACACCTTC. This chain uses TRBV7-9 with TRBJ1-2; a weak D match, TRBD1 (5 bases). The CDR3 contains 17 residues. Trimming stripped 5 bases from V and 3 bases from J, with 22 bases between. Germline CDR1 and CDR2: SEHNR and FQNEAQ (reference sequence).

The chain carries TRBV7-2 and TRBJ2-3, with D tentatively TRBD1 (7 bases). The CDR3 contains 15 residues. V lost 4 bases and J 0 bases, leaving 11 bases between the germline ends. Germline CDR1 SGHTA, CDR2 FQGNSA. For the CDR3, the DNA is TGTGCCAGCAGCTCGACAGGGACTAGCACAGATACGCAGTATTTT. It encodes CASSSTGTSTDTQYF.

The chain has TRBV6-5 and TRBJ1-1; TRBD1 aligns across 7 bases. The CDR3 consists of 14 residues. Germline trimming cut 0 bases from V and 7 bases from J; bases unmatched to any gene: 5. Germline V gene sequence: CDR1 MNHEY, CDR2 SVGAGI. Here the CDR3 DNA reads TGTGCCAGCAGTTACTCCCAGGGGGGAATTGAAGCTTTCTTT. As protein: CASSYSQGGIEAFF.

The chain recombines TRBV28 with TRBJ2-5; possibly TRBD2 for D (6 bases). Germline V gene sequence: CDR1 MDHEN, CDR2 SYDVKM. This CDR3 is built from 14 residues. With 4 bases removed from V and 6 bases from J, the gap between germline ends came to 15 bases. The CDR3 nucleotides are TGTGCCAGCAGTTCCTCGGGGAGGTCCAAGACCCAGTACTTC. The encoded protein is CASSSSGRSKTQYF.

For this clone: Other DNA sequences in this sample translate to the same CDR3. This chain links TRBV6-5 with TRBJ2-7; 7 bases align to TRBD1. CDR1 and CDR2 (germline): MNHEY, SVGAGI. CDR3 length: 15 residues. Trimming at V came to 0 bases and at J to 0 bases, leaving 2 bases not matched to a gene. CDR3 DNA: TGTGCCAGCAGTTACTCTCGGGACAGCTCCTACGAGCAGTACTTC. Its protein is CASSYSRDSSYEQYF.

This chain joins TRBV30 and TRBJ1-5, with TRBD1 as a possible D gene (6 bases). The CDR3 extends over 14 amino acids. Germline CDR1 GTSNPN, CDR2 SVGIG (reference sequence). V was clipped by 4 bases and J by 2 bases, with 12 bases between them. The CDR3 loop reads CAWNSGGGNQPQHF. The CDR3 DNA sequence: TGTGCCTGGAATTCGGGGGGCGGCAATCAGCCCCAGCATTTT.

This chain connects TRBV7-9 to TRBJ1-1; no definite D call. Trimming cost V 4 bases and J 7 bases, with 10 bases left between them. The CDR3 is 12 amino acids. The V gene's germline CDR1 is SEHNR and CDR2 FQNEAQ (reference sequence). CDR3 loop: CASSSDGFEAFF. In DNA, the CDR3 is TGTGCCAGCAGCTCAGACGGGTTTGAAGCTTTCTTT.